These 11 T cell receptor beta chains share one sample of origin, sequenced in a study of blood T cells in healthy people across ages. With a J-beta primer mix and a sample-barcoded 5' primer, a second PCR ran about 7 to 11 cycles. TCRdb analysed the 5' RACE reads with MiXCR anew, one entry per CDR3 protein. The data show roughly 410,000 distinct CDR3 sequences, approximately 51% seen once. Sequenced input: blood. These receptors were collected from a man in his sixties in good health.

The chain has TRBV14 and TRBJ1-2; 7 bases are shared with TRBD1. The CDR3 covers 15 residues. CDR1 and CDR2 (germline): SGHDN, FVKESK. V lost 2 bases and J lost 4; bases outside the gene matches: 7. The CDR3 spells CASSQTAEGAYGYTF. CDR3 DNA sequence: TGTGCCAGCAGCCAAACGGCGGAGGGGGCCTATGGCTACACCTTC.

Notes on this clonotype: Given a much more abundant clone one base away, this may be a read error. The chain employs TRBV29-1 and TRBJ2-7, with TRBD2 matching 7 bases. CDR1 and CDR2 (germline): SQVTM, ANQGSEA. Germline trimming cut 3 bases from V and 7 bases from J; bases unmatched to any gene: 6. This CDR3 has 12 residues. The CDR3 loop is CSVDTSGGEQYF. Written as DNA, the CDR3 is TGCAGCGTTGACACTTCGGGGGGTGAGCAGTACTTC.

J is TRBJ2-2 and V is TRBV6-2 or TRBV6-3, with D unclear. Germline V lookup: CDR1 MNHEY, CDR2 SVGEGT. Deletions cut 3 bases from V and 3 bases from J, with 11 bases between. This CDR3 has 15 residues. The CDR3 loop is CASSYQLGYTGELFF. The CDR3 coding sequence is TGTGCCAGCAGTTATCAGTTGGGTTACACCGGGGAGCTGTTTTTT.

The chain combines TRBV20-1 with TRBJ2-3, with TRBD2 identical over 9 bases. CDR1 is DFQATT, CDR2 SNEGSKA, per germline (reference sequence). This CDR3 region has 20 residues. With V trimmed by 0 bases and J by 3 bases, 19 bases remained unmatched. Written as DNA, the CDR3 is TGCAGTGCTAGAGATCACCCCGCAGCTGAGGCGGGGGGGCCGACAGATACGCAGTATTTT. Its protein product is CSARDHPAAEAGGPTDTQYF.

This clonotype occurred a few times. The chain links TRBV20-1 to TRBJ1-5; D not resolved. Trimming removed 3 bases at V and 0 bases at J, with 21 bases between. Looked up from germline, CDR1 is DFQATT and CDR2 is SNEGSKA (reference sequence). The CDR3 is 18 residues long. The CDR3 region has the DNA TGCAGTGCTAGGGGTCAGCAAGGGAGAAAGACTAGCAATCAGCCCCAGCATTTT. This encodes CSARGQQGRKTSNQPQHF.

The sample holds a few counts of this clonotype. The V and J genes are TRBV28 and TRBJ2-5; D is possibly TRBD1 or TRBD2 (7 bases each). The length of the CDR3 is 14 residues. V gave up 7 bases and J gave up 11 bases, with 23 bases separating them. Looked up from germline, CDR1 is MDHEN and CDR2 is SYDVKM. The CDR3, as DNA: TGTGCCAGCAATCCCGACAGGGAGGGTTGGGAGCAGTACTTC. Protein: CASNPDREGWEQYF.

This clonotype was recorded once. V gene TRBV7-9 combines with J gene TRBJ1-1; D not certain. CDR3 length: 15 residues. Germline V gives CDR1 SEHNR, CDR2 FQNEAQ (reference sequence). V lost 7 bases, J lost 1 base, and 16 bases lay in between. CDR3 sequence reads: CASNLAATRNTEAFF. The CDR3 coding sequence is TGTGCCAGCAACCTAGCCGCAACAAGGAACACTGAAGCTTTCTTT.

V gene TRBV7-2 combines with J gene TRBJ1-2; D is unclear. Germline lookup yields CDR1 SGHTA and CDR2 FQGNSA. With 7 bases removed from V and 4 bases from J, the gap between germline ends came to 16 bases. The CDR3 spans 14 residues. The CDR3 DNA is TGTGCCAGCACTCCAGTCCGCAGGCCCTATGGCTACACCTTC. It yields the protein CASTPVRRPYGYTF.

This clonotype occurred many times. The V and J genes are TRBV7-2 and TRBJ2-1; 12 bases match TRBD2. The CDR3 is 14 residues long. The V gene end was trimmed by 7 bases and the J gene end by 9 bases; junction bases not matched to a gene: 7. The germline V gene has CDR1 SGHTA and CDR2 FQGNSA. DNA of the CDR3: TGTGCCAGCAACCTAGCGGGGGGGCCCGGTGAGCAGTTCTTC. This translates into CASNLAGGPGEQFF. The whole variable domain, remainder taken from reference TRBV7-2 and TRBJ2-1, is GAGVSQSPSNKVTEKGKDVELRCDPISGHTALYWYRQSLGQGLEFLIYFQGNSAPDKSGLPSDRFSAERTGGSVSTLTIQRTQQEDSAVYLCASNLAGGPGEQFFGPGTRLTVL.

This clonotype appeared a single time. The chain uses TRBV7-6 and TRBJ2-1; 15 nucleotides agree with TRBD2. Germline lookup yields CDR1 SGHVS and CDR2 FNYEAQ. This CDR3 has 18 amino acids. The V gene end was trimmed by 5 bases and the J gene end by 1 base; junction bases not matched to a gene: 6. The CDR3 is CASSPRTSGGASYNEQFF. CDR3 nucleotides: TGTGCCAGCAGCCCTCGGACTAGCGGGGGGGCGTCCTACAATGAGCAGTTCTTC.

The chain carries TRBV20-1 and TRBJ1-4; D is ambiguous. V gave up 2 bases and J gave up 0 bases, with 4 bases separating them. The CDR3 consists of 13 residues. The germline CDR1 and CDR2 sequences are DFQATT and SNEGSKA (reference sequence). The chain's CDR3 is CSARKPTNEKLFF. The CDR3, as DNA: TGCAGTGCTAGAAAGCCAACTAATGAAAAACTGTTTTTT.